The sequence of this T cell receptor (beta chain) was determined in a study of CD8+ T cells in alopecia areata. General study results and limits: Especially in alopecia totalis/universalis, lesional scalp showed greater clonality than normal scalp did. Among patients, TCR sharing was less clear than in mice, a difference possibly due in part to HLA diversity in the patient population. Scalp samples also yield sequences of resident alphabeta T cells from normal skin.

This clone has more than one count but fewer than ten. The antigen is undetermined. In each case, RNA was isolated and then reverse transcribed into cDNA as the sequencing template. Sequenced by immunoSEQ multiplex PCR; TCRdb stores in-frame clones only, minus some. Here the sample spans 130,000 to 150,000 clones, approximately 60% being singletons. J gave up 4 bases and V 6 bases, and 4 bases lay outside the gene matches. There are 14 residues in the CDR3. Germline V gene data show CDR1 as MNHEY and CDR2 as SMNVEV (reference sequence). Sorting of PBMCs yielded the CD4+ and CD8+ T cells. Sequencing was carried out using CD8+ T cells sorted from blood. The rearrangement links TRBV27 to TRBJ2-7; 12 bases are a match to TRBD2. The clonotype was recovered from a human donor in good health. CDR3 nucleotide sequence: TGTGCCAGCAGCACTAGCGGGAGGTGGTACGAGCAGTACTTC. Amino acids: CASSTSGRWYEQYF.